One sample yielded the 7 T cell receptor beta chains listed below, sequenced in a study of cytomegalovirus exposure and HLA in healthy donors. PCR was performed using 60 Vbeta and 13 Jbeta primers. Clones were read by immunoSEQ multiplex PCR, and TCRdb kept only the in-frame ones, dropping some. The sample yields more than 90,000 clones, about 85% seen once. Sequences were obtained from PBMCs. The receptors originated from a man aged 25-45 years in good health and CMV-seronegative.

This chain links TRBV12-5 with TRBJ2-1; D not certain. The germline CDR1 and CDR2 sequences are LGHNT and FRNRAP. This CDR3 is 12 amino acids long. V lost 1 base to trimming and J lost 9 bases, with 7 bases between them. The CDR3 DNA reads TGTGCTAGTGGTTTGGCAGGTAGTGAGCAGTTCTTC. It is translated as CASGLAGSEQFF.

The CDR3 DNA reads TGTGCCAGCAGTTACTCCGGACACAGGGGGATTAATGGCTACACCTTC. Translated, it gives CASSYSGHRGINGYTF. This rearrangement joins TRBV6-5 to TRBJ1-2, with 8 nucleotides matching TRBD1. The germline CDR1 and CDR2 sequences are MNHEY and SVGAGI. V shed 0 bases and J 6 bases; nucleotides not matched to a gene: 9. The CDR3 is 16 residues long.

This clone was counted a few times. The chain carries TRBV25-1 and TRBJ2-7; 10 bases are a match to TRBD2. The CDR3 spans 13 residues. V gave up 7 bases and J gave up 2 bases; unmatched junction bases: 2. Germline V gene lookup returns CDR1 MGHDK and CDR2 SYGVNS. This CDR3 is CASTSGGTYEQYF. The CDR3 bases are TGTGCCAGCACTAGCGGGGGAACCTACGAGCAGTACTTC.

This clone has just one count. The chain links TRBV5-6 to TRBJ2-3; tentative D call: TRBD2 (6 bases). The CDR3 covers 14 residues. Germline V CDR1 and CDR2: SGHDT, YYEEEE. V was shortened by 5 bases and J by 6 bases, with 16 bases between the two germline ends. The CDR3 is CASSGSGTRDTQYF. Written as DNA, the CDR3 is TGTGCCAGCAGTGGTAGCGGCACTCGGGATACGCAGTATTTT.

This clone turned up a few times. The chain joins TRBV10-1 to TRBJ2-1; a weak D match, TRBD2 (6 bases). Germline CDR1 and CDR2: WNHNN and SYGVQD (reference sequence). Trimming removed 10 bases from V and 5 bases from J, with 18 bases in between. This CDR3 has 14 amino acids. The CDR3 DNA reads TGCGCCAAGAAGTGGCTAGCGTCGGACAATGAGCAGTTCTTC. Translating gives CAKKWLASDNEQFF.

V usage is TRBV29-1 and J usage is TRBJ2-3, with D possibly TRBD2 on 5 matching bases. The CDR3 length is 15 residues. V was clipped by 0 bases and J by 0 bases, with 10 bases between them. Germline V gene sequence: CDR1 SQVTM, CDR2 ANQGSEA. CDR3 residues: CSVEDRLASTDTQYF. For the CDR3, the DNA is TGCAGCGTTGAAGATCGGCTAGCTAGCACAGATACGCAGTATTTT.

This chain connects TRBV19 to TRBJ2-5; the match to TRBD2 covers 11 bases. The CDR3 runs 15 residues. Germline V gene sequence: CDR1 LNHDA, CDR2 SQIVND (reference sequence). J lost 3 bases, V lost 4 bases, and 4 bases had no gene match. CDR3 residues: CASSNQGLAEETQYF. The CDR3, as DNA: TGTGCCAGTAGTAACCAGGGACTAGCGGAAGAGACCCAGTACTTC.